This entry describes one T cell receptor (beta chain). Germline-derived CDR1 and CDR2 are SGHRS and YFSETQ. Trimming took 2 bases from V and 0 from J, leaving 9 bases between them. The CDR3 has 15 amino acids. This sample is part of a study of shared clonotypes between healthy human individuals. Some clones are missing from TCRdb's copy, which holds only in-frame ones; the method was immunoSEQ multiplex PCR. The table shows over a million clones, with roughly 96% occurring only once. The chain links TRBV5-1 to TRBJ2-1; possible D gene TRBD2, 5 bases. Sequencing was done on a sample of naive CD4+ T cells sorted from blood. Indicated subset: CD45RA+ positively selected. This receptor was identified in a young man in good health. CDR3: CASSFPGGSYNEQFF. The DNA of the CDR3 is TGCGCCAGCAGCTTCCCAGGAGGCTCCTACAATGAGCAGTTCTTC.